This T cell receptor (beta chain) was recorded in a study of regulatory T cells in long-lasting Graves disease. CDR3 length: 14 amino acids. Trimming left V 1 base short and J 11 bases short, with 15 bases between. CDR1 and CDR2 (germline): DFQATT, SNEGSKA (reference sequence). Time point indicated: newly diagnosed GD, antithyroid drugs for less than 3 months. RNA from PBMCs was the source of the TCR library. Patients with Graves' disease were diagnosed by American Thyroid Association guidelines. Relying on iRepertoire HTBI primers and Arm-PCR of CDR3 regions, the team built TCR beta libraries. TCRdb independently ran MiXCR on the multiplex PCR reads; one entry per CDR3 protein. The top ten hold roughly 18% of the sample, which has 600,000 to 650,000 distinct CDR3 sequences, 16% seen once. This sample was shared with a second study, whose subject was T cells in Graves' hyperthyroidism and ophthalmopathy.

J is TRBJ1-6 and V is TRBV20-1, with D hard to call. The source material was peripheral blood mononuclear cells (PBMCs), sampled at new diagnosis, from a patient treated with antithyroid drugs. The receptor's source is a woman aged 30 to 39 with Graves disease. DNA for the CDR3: TGCAGTGCTAGAGCCCCGTCGGGGATACCACCCCTCCACTTT. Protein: CSARAPSGIPPLHF.